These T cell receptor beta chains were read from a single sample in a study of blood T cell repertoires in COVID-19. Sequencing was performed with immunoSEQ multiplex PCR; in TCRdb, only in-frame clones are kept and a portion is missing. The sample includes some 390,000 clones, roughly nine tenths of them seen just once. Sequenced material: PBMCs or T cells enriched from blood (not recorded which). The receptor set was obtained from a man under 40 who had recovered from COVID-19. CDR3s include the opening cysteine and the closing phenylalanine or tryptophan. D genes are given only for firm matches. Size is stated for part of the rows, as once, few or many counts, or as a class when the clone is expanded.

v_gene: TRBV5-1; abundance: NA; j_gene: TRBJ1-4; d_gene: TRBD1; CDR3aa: CASNSGTGSEKLFF; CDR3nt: TGCGCCAGCAACTCCGGGACAGGGAGCGAAAAACTGTTTTTT
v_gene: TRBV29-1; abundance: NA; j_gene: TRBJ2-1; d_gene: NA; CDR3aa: CSVGGLGEQFF; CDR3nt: TGCAGCGTTGGGGGGCTGGGGGAGCAGTTCTTC
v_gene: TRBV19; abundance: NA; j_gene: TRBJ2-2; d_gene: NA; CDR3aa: CASNARTGELFF; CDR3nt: TGTGCCAGTAACGCTCGGACCGGGGAGCTGTTTTTT
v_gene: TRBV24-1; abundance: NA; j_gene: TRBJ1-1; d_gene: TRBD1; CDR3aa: CATSDPTRQGVNTEAFF; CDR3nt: TGTGCCACCAGTGATCCAACCCGACAGGGAGTGAACACTGAAGCTTTCTTT
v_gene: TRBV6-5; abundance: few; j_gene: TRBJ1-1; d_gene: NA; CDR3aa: CASRSRGSSNTEAFF; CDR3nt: TGTGCCAGCAGAAGTAGGGGGTCCTCGAACACTGAAGCTTTCTTT
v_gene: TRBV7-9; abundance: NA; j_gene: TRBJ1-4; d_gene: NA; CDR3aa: CASSLQTNEKLFF; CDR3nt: TGTGCCAGCAGCTTACAAACTAATGAAAAACTGTTTTTT
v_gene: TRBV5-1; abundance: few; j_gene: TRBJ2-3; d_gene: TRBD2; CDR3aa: CASSLREGGADTQYF; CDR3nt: TGCGCCAGCAGCCTTCGGGAGGGCGGGGCAGATACGCAGTATTTT
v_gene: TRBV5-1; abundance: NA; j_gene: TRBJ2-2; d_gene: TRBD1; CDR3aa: CASSLLDRGFPNTGELFF; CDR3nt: TGCGCCAGCAGCTTGCTCGACAGGGGGTTTCCGAACACCGGGGAGCTGTTTTTT
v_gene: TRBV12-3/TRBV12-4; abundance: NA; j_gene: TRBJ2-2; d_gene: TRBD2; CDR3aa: CASRTSLTGELFF; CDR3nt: TGTGCCAGCAGGACTAGCCTCACCGGGGAGCTGTTTTTT
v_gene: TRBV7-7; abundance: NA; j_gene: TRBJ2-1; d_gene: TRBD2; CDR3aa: CASSLVLPSGRVCSYNEQFF; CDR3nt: TGTGCTAGCAGCTTAGTCTTGCCTAGCGGGAGGGTCTGCTCCTACAATGAGCAGTTCTTC
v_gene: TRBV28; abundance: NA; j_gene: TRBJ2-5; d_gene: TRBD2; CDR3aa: CASSTRGTSQETQYF; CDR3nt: TGTGCCAGCAGCACTCGCGGGACTAGTCAAGAGACCCAGTACTTC
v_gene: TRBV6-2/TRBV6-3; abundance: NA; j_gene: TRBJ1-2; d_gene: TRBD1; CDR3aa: CASSFTRQGASGYTF; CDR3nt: TGTGCCAGCAGTTTTACCCGACAGGGGGCGAGTGGCTACACCTTC
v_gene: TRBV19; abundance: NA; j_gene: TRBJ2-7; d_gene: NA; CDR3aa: CASSHPSGKEQYF; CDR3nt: TGTGCCAGTAGCCACCCCTCCGGGAAGGAGCAGTACTTC
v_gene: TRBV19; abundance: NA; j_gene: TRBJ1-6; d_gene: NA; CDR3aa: CASRARGPPNSPLHF; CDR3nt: TGTGCCAGTAGAGCTCGCGGGCCGCCGAATTCACCCCTCCACTTT
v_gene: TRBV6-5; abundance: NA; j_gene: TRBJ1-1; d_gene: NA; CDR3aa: CASRTNQGSFF; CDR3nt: TGTGCCAGCAGAACCAATCAGGGATCTTTCTTT
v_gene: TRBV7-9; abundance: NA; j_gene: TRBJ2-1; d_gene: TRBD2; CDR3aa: CASSSERGPAYNEQFF; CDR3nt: TGTGCCAGCAGCTCTGAGCGGGGTCCCGCCTACAATGAGCAGTTCTTC
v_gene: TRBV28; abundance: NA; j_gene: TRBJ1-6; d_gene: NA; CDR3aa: CASSSGLGNSPLHF; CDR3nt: TGTGCCAGCAGTTCGGGACTGGGAAATTCACCCCTCCACTTT
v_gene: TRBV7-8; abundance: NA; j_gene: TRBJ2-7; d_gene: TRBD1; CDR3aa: CASSLLPRDRGNGSGGLSYEQYF; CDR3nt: TGTGCCAGCAGCCTCCTCCCCCGGGACAGGGGAAATGGGTCGGGAGGCCTCTCCTACGAGCAGTACTTC
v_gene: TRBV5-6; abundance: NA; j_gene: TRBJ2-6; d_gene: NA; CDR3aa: CASSLLTTGANVLTF; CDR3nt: TGTGCCAGCAGCTTGCTCACTACGGGGGCCAACGTCCTGACTTTC
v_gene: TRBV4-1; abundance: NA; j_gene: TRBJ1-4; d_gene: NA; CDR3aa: CASSLELSGREKLFF; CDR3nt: TGCGCCAGCAGCCTCGAACTGTCAGGGCGGGAAAAACTGTTTTTT
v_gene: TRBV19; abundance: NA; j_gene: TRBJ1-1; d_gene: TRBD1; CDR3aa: CASSQRQGGTEAFF; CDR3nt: TGTGCCAGTAGTCAGAGACAGGGTGGGACTGAAGCTTTCTTT
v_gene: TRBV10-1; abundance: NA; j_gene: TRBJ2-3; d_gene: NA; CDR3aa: CASRDPGGDTQYF; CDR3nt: TGCGCCAGCAGGGACCCCGGGGGAGATACGCAGTATTTT
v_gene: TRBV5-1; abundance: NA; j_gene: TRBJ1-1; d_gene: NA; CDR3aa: CASSFQGGTEAFF; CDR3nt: TGCGCCAGCAGCTTTCAGGGTGGTACTGAAGCTTTCTTT
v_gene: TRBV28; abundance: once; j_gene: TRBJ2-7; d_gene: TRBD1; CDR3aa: CASSPGTGVSYEQYF; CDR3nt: TGTGCCAGCAGTCCCGGGACAGGGGTTTCCTACGAGCAGTACTTC
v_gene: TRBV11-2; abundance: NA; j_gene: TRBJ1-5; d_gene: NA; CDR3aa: CASSTNVDQPQHF; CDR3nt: TGTGCCAGCAGCACAAACGTCGATCAGCCCCAGCATTTT
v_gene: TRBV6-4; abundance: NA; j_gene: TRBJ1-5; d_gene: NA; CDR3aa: CASSPGPRQPQHF; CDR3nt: TGTGCCAGCAGTCCAGGGCCCCGACAGCCCCAGCATTTT
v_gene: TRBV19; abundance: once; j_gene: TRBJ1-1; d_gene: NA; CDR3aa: CASNSEGTEAFF; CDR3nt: TGTGCCAGTAATTCGGAGGGGACTGAAGCTTTCTTT
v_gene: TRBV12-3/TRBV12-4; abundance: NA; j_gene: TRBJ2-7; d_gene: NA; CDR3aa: CASSFEAHEQYF; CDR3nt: TGTGCCAGCAGTTTTGAGGCCCACGAGCAGTACTTC
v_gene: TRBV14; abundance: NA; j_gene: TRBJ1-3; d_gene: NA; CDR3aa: CASSQVRGKGNTIYF; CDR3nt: TGTGCCAGCAGCCAAGTTAGAGGCAAAGGAAACACCATATATTTT
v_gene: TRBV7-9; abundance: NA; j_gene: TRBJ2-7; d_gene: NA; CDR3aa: CASSSSTAYEQYF; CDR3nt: TGTGCCAGCAGCTCTTCGACAGCCTACGAGCAGTACTTC
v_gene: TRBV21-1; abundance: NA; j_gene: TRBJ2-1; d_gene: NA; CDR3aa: CASSKNSEQFF; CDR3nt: TGTGCCAGCAGCAAAAACAGTGAGCAGTTCTTC